The 6 T cell receptor beta chains presented below share a single source sample, sequenced in a study of blood T cell repertoires in COVID-19. Generated by immunoSEQ multiplex PCR, the TCRdb table keeps only in-frame clones and is missing some. The sample contains about 200,000 clones, approximately 80% of which appear only once. The specimen was PBMCs or T cells enriched from blood (not recorded which). These TCRs come from a woman between 40 and 50 years old with acute COVID-19.

The J gene is TRBJ2-3, the V gene TRBV7-2; D unresolved. The CDR3 is 14 residues long. With 6 bases removed from V and 2 bases from J, the gap between germline ends came to 12 bases. In germline, CDR1 is SGHTA, CDR2 FQGNSA. The CDR3 DNA reads TGTGCCAGCAGTCCCGATCTAACCACAGATACGCAGTATTTT. Translated, it gives CASSPDLTTDTQYF.

This chain connects TRBV9 to TRBJ2-3, with 8 bases that match TRBD1. Germline V gene data show CDR1 as SGDLS and CDR2 as YYNGEE. V gave up 2 bases and J gave up 4 bases; unmatched junction bases: 6. The CDR3 extends over 15 amino acids. The CDR3 loop reads CASSVLDREADTQYF. DNA of the CDR3: TGTGCCAGCAGCGTCCTGGACAGGGAAGCAGATACGCAGTATTTT.

This CDR3 is CSGQQGQYEKLFF. In nucleotides, the CDR3 is TGCAGCGGCCAACAGGGGCAGTATGAAAAACTGTTTTTT. The V gene is TRBV29-1, the J gene TRBJ1-4; 7 bases line up with TRBD1. The CDR3 consists of 13 residues. V lost 7 bases and J lost 6; bases outside the gene matches: 8. Germline lookup yields CDR1 SQVTM and CDR2 ANQGSEA.

The chain recombines TRBV7-2 with TRBJ2-4; 8 positions agree with TRBD1. Germline CDR1 is SGHTA and CDR2 is FQGNSA. CDR3 length equals 15 residues. Losses at the gene ends were 5 bases for V and 7 bases for J; bases not matched to a gene: 10. The CDR3 sequence is CASSPRDRWGNIQYF. CDR3 bases: TGTGCCAGCAGCCCGAGGGACAGGTGGGGGAACATTCAGTACTTC.

In regard to this clone: In the same sample, other DNA sequences code for this CDR3. J is TRBJ2-3 and V is TRBV30; possible D gene TRBD1, 5 bases. V lost 0 bases and J lost 1, with 5 bases in between. Germline assignment: CDR1 GTSNPN and CDR2 SVGIG (reference sequence). The CDR3 has 13 amino acids. CDR3 nucleotide sequence: TGTGCCTGGAGTGTACAGGGCACAGATACGCAGTATTTT. Translated, it gives CAWSVQGTDTQYF. The variable domain in full, with the rest retrieved from reference TRBV30 and TRBJ2-3, is SQTIHQWPATLVQPVGSPLSLECTVEGTSNPNLYWYRQAAGRGLQLLFYSVGIGQISSEVPQNLSASRPQDRQFILSSKKLLLSDSGFYLCAWSVQGTDTQYFGPGTRLTVL.

The rearrangement links TRBV5-1 to TRBJ1-3; 9 nucleotides agree with TRBD1. This CDR3 contains 15 residues. V was pared by 0 bases and J by 6 bases, with 4 bases of the junction left unmatched. Germline-derived CDR1 and CDR2 are SGHRS and YFSETQ. The CDR3 coding sequence is TGCGCCAGCAGCTTGGACAGGGGGCATGAAAACACCATATATTTT. It yields the protein CASSLDRGHENTIYF.